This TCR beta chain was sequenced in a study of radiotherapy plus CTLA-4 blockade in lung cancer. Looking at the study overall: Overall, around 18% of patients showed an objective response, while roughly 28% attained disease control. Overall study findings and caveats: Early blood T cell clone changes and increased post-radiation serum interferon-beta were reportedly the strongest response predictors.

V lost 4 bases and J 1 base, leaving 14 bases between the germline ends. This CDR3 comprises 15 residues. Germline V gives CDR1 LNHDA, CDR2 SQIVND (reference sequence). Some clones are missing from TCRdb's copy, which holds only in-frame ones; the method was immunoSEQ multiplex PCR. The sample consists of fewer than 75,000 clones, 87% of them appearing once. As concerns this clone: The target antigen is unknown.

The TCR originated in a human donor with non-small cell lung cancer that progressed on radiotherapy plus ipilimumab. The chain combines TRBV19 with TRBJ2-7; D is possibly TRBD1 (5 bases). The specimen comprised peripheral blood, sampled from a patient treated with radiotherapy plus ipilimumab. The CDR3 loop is CASSKTKDTSYEQYV. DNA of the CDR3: TGTGCCAGTAGTAAAACTAAGGACACTTCCTACGAGCAGTACGTC.